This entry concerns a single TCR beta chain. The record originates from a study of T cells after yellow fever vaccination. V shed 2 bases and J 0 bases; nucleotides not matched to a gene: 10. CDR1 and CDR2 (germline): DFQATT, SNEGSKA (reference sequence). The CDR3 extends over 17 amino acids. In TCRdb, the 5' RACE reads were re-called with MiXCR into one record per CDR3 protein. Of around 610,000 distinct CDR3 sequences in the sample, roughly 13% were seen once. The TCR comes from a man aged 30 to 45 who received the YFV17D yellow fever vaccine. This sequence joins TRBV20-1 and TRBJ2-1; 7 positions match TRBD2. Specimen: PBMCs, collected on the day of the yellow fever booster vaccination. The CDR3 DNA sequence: TGCAGTGCTAGACTAGCGGAGAAAACAAGCTCCTACAATGAGCAGTTCTTC. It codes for CSARLAEKTSSYNEQFF.